Listed here are 24 T cell receptor beta chains from one sample, sequenced in a study of blood T cell repertoires in COVID-19. Sequencing was performed with immunoSEQ multiplex PCR; in TCRdb, only in-frame clones are kept and a portion is missing. The table includes about 73,000 clones, over 80% detected once. Source material: peripheral blood. The receptor source for this set is a man older than 75 with active or convalescent COVID-19.

This chain uses TRBV19 with TRBJ1-1; 8 positions agree with TRBD1. Trimming removed 5 bases from V and 4 bases from J; junction bases left unmatched: 9. CDR1 is LNHDA and CDR2 is SQIVND in the germline V gene (reference sequence). The CDR3 extends over 15 amino acids. CDR3 DNA: TGTGCCAGTAGTCACCCCAGGGGGCGAAGCACTGAAGCTTTCTTT. Protein sequence: CASSHPRGRSTEAFF.

In this sample, this clone turned up a few times. The rearrangement uses TRBV6-2 or TRBV6-3 and TRBJ2-7, with a tentative D call TRBD1 (8 bases). Trimming pared 1 base from V and 2 bases from J, leaving 15 bases between. The CDR3 consists of 16 residues. Germline CDR1 MNHEY, CDR2 SVGEGT. The CDR3 loop reads CASSYFLTGGAYEQYF. The CDR3 coding sequence is TGTGCCAGCAGTTACTTCCTCACAGGGGGGGCCTACGAGCAGTACTTC.

As for this clone: Other DNA sequences in the same sample also yield this CDR3. V gene TRBV5-1 combines with J gene TRBJ1-2, with 8 bases aligning to TRBD1. The CDR3 has 14 residues. After removal of 0 bases from V and 7 bases from J, the junction contained 5 bases not matched to a gene. Per germline, CDR1 SGHRS and CDR2 YFSETQ. This chain's CDR3 is CASSLEQGVGGYTF. CDR3 coding DNA: TGCGCCAGCAGCTTGGAACAGGGGGTTGGTGGCTACACCTTC. The full variable domain, with the rest looked up from reference TRBV5-1 and TRBJ1-2, is KAGVTQTPRYLIKTRGQQVTLSCSPISGHRSVSWYQQTPGQGLQFLFEYFSETQRNKGNFPGRFSGRQFSNSRSEMNVSTLELGDSALYLCASSLEQGVGGYTFGSGTRLTVV.

This chain links TRBV2 with TRBJ1-2, with D possibly TRBD1 on 6 matching bases. The CDR3 totals 14 residues. Per germline, CDR1 SNHLY and CDR2 FYNNEI. The V and J ends lost 4 bases and 4 bases respectively, with 13 bases between them. CDR3: CASSVGDTTYGYTF. CDR3 DNA sequence: TGTGCCAGCAGTGTAGGGGACACGACCTATGGCTACACCTTC.

V gene TRBV29-1 combines with J gene TRBJ1-3; D is unresolved. Trimming took 4 bases from V and 3 from J, leaving 10 bases between them. From germline, CDR1 is SQVTM and CDR2 ANQGSEA. The CDR3 sequence is 13 residues long. The CDR3 region has the DNA TGCAGCGTTGTAACAGCTCGTGGAAACACCATATATTTT. This encodes CSVVTARGNTIYF.

This clone showed up just a few times. The CDR3 DNA reads as TGCGCCAGCAGCACTAGCGGGAAAGAAGAGACCCAGTACTTC. Its translation is CASSTSGKEETQYF. V gene TRBV5-1 combines with J gene TRBJ2-5; TRBD2 agrees at 10 bases. The CDR3 loop spans 14 amino acids. Germline CDR1 and CDR2: SGHRS and YFSETQ. V shed 4 bases, J shed 3 bases, and the junction held 3 bases outside the gene matches.

The chain carries TRBV19 and TRBJ2-3, with 7 positions matching TRBD2. Trimming removed 4 bases from V and 7 bases from J; junction bases left unmatched: 5. CDR1 and CDR2 (germline): LNHDA, SQIVND (reference sequence). This CDR3 has 13 amino acids. The chain's CDR3 is CASSSLGGYTQYF. The CDR3 DNA reads TGTGCCAGTAGTAGCCTCGGGGGGTATACGCAGTATTTT.

This clone was seen only a few times. The CDR3 DNA sequence: TGTGCCACCAGCAGAGATAACCAGGGTACAAGCCCAACTAATGAAAAACTGTTTTTT. Translation gives CATSRDNQGTSPTNEKLFF. The rearrangement joins TRBV15 to TRBJ1-4, with D perhaps TRBD1 (5 bases). Germline assignment: CDR1 LNHNV and CDR2 YYDKDF (reference sequence). The V gene lost 0 bases and the J gene lost 0 bases, with 17 bases spanning the gap. CDR3 length equals 19 residues.

This rearrangement joins TRBV2 to TRBJ2-1; 7 bases align to TRBD2. V lost 8 bases to trimming and J lost 0 bases; unmatched junction nucleotides: 7. Germline CDR1 reads SNHLY; CDR2 reads FYNNEI. The CDR3 runs to 15 residues. The CDR3 sequence: CASPPRTSSYNEQFF. CDR3 DNA sequence: TGTGCCAGCCCCCCGCGGACTAGCTCCTACAATGAGCAGTTCTTC. The full variable domain, with the rest looked up from reference TRBV2 and TRBJ2-1, is EPEVTQTPSHQVTQMGQEVILRCVPISNHLYFYWYRQILGQKVEFLVSFYNNEISEKSEIFDDQFSVERPDGSNFTLKIRSTKLEDSAMYFCASPPRTSSYNEQFFGPGTRLTVL.

This chain connects TRBV7-9 to TRBJ2-7; D is unclear. In germline, CDR1 is SEHNR, CDR2 FQNEAQ (reference sequence). The CDR3 covers 12 residues. V shed 5 bases and J shed 5 bases, with 10 bases lying between them. DNA for the CDR3: TGTGCCAGCAGCCGAGAGGCCCACGAGCAGTACTTC. Its protein product is CASSREAHEQYF. Combining the CDR3 with reference TRBV7-9 and TRBJ2-7 gives the whole variable domain DTGVSQNPRHKITKRGQNVTFRCDPISEHNRLYWYRQTLGQGPEFLTYFQNEAQLEKSRLLSDRFSAERPKGSFSTLEIQRTEQGDSAMYLCASSREAHEQYFGPGTRLTVT.

The V and J genes are TRBV5-4 and TRBJ2-1, with TRBD2 matching over 8 bases. CDR1 is SGHNT, CDR2 YYREEE, per germline (reference sequence). J lost 4 bases, V lost 2 bases, and 8 bases had no gene match. The CDR3 length is 16 residues. In DNA, the CDR3 is TGTGCCAGCAGCTTTAATAAGCGGGGGATTTACAATGAGCAGTTCTTC. The encoded protein is CASSFNKRGIYNEQFF.

The rearrangement joins TRBV27 to TRBJ2-3; 7 positions agree with TRBD2. The germline CDR1 and CDR2 sequences are MNHEY and SMNVEV (reference sequence). CDR3 length equals 16 residues. With 3 bases clipped from V and 0 bases from J, the junction kept 6 bases outside the gene matches. This CDR3 reads CASSFRLAASTDTQYF. CDR3 coding DNA: TGTGCCAGCAGTTTCCGGCTAGCGGCTAGCACAGATACGCAGTATTTT.

This chain connects TRBV20-1 to TRBJ2-3; D ambiguous. The CDR3 is 11 residues long. Germline-derived CDR1 and CDR2 are DFQATT and SNEGSKA (reference sequence). V was trimmed by 5 bases and J by 5 bases, leaving 8 bases between them. CDR3 protein: CSAVRGDTQYF. The DNA for the CDR3 is TGCAGTGCTGTGCGTGGAGATACGCAGTATTTT.

The chain uses TRBV19 and TRBJ2-7; 10 positions match TRBD1. With 5 bases clipped from V and 2 bases from J, the junction kept 6 bases outside the gene matches. Per germline, CDR1 LNHDA and CDR2 SQIVND (reference sequence). The CDR3 extends over 15 amino acids. CDR3 residues: CASSARDRGTYEQYF. The DNA of the CDR3 is TGTGCCAGTAGTGCTCGGGACAGGGGAACCTACGAGCAGTACTTC.

This chain uses TRBV5-1 with TRBJ2-7; 9 nucleotides line up with TRBD1. The CDR3 sequence is 14 residues long. Per the germline V gene, CDR1 is SGHRS and CDR2 is YFSETQ. V shed 4 bases and J 5 bases; nucleotides not matched to a gene: 7. This CDR3 is CASSEGQGFNEQYF. CDR3 DNA sequence: TGCGCCAGCAGCGAGGGACAGGGTTTCAACGAGCAGTACTTC.

The chain links TRBV15 to TRBJ1-1, with TRBD1 as a possible D gene (6 bases). Germline assignment: CDR1 LNHNV and CDR2 YYDKDF (reference sequence). This CDR3 spans 13 amino acids. Trimming took 6 bases from V and 4 from J, leaving 12 bases between them. CDR3 sequence reads: CATSGTGTTEAFF. The CDR3 coding sequence is TGTGCCACCAGTGGCACAGGGACCACTGAAGCTTTCTTT.

This clone has more than one count but fewer than ten. The chain is built from TRBV30 and TRBJ2-2; the match to TRBD2 covers 8 bases. The V gene's germline CDR1 is GTSNPN and CDR2 SVGIG (reference sequence). This CDR3 is built from 15 residues. Losses at the gene ends were 2 bases for V and 6 bases for J; bases not matched to a gene: 8. The CDR3 sequence: CAWSTLSGGPGELFF. As DNA, the CDR3 is TGTGCCTGGAGTACACTATCGGGAGGGCCCGGGGAGCTGTTTTTT.

This rearrangement joins TRBV5-1 to TRBJ1-5; 9 bases agree with TRBD1. Looked up from germline, CDR1 is SGHRS and CDR2 is YFSETQ. This CDR3 spans 15 amino acids. V was clipped by 0 bases and J by 4 bases; unmatched bases: 2. CDR3 nucleotide sequence: TGCGCCAGCAGCTTGGACAGGGGGCCGAATCAGCCCCAGCATTTT. This translates into CASSLDRGPNQPQHF.

The gene calls are TRBV5-1 and TRBJ2-7; 7 nucleotides agree with TRBD1. V gave up 4 bases and J gave up 2 bases; unmatched junction bases: 9. The CDR3 has 15 amino acids. Germline assignment: CDR1 SGHRS and CDR2 YFSETQ. CDR3 DNA: TGCGCCAGCAGCCCGGCACCACAGGGGCCCTACGAGCAGTACTTC. Protein: CASSPAPQGPYEQYF. Variable domain in full (rest from reference TRBV5-1 and TRBJ2-7): KAGVTQTPRYLIKTRGQQVTLSCSPISGHRSVSWYQQTPGQGLQFLFEYFSETQRNKGNFPGRFSGRQFSNSRSEMNVSTLELGDSALYLCASSPAPQGPYEQYFGPGTRLTVT.

The table lists this clone with a count of one. V usage is TRBV5-1 and J usage is TRBJ1-3, with D hard to call. Trimming stripped 0 bases from V and 8 bases from J, with 9 bases between. CDR1 is SGHRS and CDR2 is YFSETQ in the germline V gene. The CDR3 is 13 residues long. The CDR3 DNA follows: TGCGCCAGCAGCTTGGTCCCTGCGGACACCATATATTTT. This sequence encodes CASSLVPADTIYF.

The V gene is TRBV7-2, the J gene TRBJ2-1; 13 nucleotides match TRBD2. Germline V lookup: CDR1 SGHTA, CDR2 FQGNSA. After removal of 4 bases from V and 4 bases from J, the junction contained 10 bases not matched to a gene. This CDR3 is built from 18 residues. CDR3 sequence reads: CASSSWKTSGGEYNEQFF. The CDR3 nucleotides are TGTGCCAGCAGCTCATGGAAAACTAGCGGGGGGGAGTACAATGAGCAGTTCTTC.

The V gene is TRBV30, the J gene TRBJ1-6; D not certain. V lost 2 bases, J lost 7 bases, and 12 bases lay in between. The CDR3 loop spans 14 amino acids. The germline CDR1 and CDR2 sequences are GTSNPN and SVGIG (reference sequence). Here the CDR3 DNA reads TGTGCCTGGAGTACCGGGGTCCCAAATTCACCCCTCCACTTT. Translating it yields CAWSTGVPNSPLHF.

This clone was recorded only once. This chain joins TRBV6-2 or TRBV6-3 and TRBJ1-5; 10 bases match TRBD1. This CDR3 region has 16 residues. V lost 5 bases and J lost 3; bases outside the gene matches: 7. In germline, CDR1 is MNHEY, CDR2 SVGEGT. CDR3 loop: CASSRRQGAANQPQHF. CDR3 DNA: TGTGCCAGCAGTCGACGACAGGGGGCTGCCAATCAGCCCCAGCATTTT.

This chain connects TRBV5-1 to TRBJ2-7; tentative D call: TRBD1 (6 bases). The germline V gene encodes CDR1 SGHRS and CDR2 YFSETQ. The CDR3 runs to 15 residues. Trimming stripped 0 bases from V and 3 bases from J, with 13 bases between. The CDR3 loop reads CASSLGTETYYEQYF. The CDR3 DNA reads as TGCGCCAGCAGCTTGGGGACAGAAACTTACTACGAGCAGTACTTC.